This TCR beta chain was recovered during a study of T cell responses to AZD1222 COVID-19 vaccine. Study-wide results and caveats: Clonal diversity may have been underestimated, and the donors were mostly white British, with more females than males. Two AZD1222 administrations were followed by greater Spike-specific TCR breadth and depth.

In the case of this clone: Its antigen is unknown.

Profiling relied on immunoSEQ multiplex PCR, and the TCRdb table lists in-frame clones only, not all of them. This sample has around 70,000 clones; more than 70% occur once, and the top ten carry roughly 8.3%. The CDR3 runs to 14 residues. Germline V gene data show CDR1 as SGHTA and CDR2 as FQGNSA. Trimming took off 4 bases at V and 5 bases at J, with 14 bases between the two ends. The origin of this receptor is an adult in good health. Specimen: peripheral blood, collected on day 0 of AZD1222 vaccination. This chain joins TRBV7-2 and TRBJ2-5; perhaps TRBD1 as D (7 bases). CDR3 loop: CASSWRGRQETQYF. CDR3 coding DNA: TGTGCCAGCAGCTGGAGGGGGCGCCAGGAGACCCAGTACTTC.